This is a list of T cell receptor beta chains from one sample in a study of Graves' ophthalmopathy and Graves' hyperthyroidism. TCRdb independently ran MiXCR on the multiplex PCR reads; one entry per CDR3 protein. Here the sample spans over a million distinct CDR3 sequences, about two fifths being singletons. Material: peripheral blood or thyroid tissue (not recorded which). The receptors were gathered from an adult man with Graves' hyperthyroidism. Each CDR3 is given with its conserved first and last residue. A D gene is named only where the DNA matches it firmly. Where a row states a size, it is once, few, many or the class of an expanded clone; other rows omit it.

cdr3_length j_call v_call clone_size d_call cdr3_aa cdr3_nt
14 TRBJ2-7 TRBV19 few TRBD1 CASTNRDRMDEQYF TGTGCCAGTACTAATCGGGACAGGATGGACGAGCAGTACTTC
14 TRBJ2-2 TRBV6-2/TRBV6-3 . TRBD1 CASRTGVDTGELSW TGTGCCAGCAGAACAGGGGTGGACACCGGGGAGCTGTCTTGG
12 TRBJ1-4 TRBV20-1 . TRBD1 CSASDRVEKLFF TGCAGTGCCTCGGACAGGGTTGAAAAACTGTTTTTT
14 TRBJ2-7 TRBV10-3 . TRBD2 CAISARSGRDEQYF TGTGCCATCAGTGCCCGTAGCGGGAGGGATGAGCAGTACTTC
13 TRBJ2-5 TRBV29-1 . . CSVDLGAAETQYF TGCAGCGTTGATTTAGGGGCGGCGGAGACCCAGTACTTC
16 TRBJ1-1 TRBV10-3 . . CAISESAGGSYTEAFF TGTGCCATCAGTGAATCTGCCGGGGGAAGTTACACTGAAGCTTTCTTT
13 TRBJ1-2 TRBV7-6 . . CASSYYGGVGYTF TGTGCCAGCAGCTATTATGGGGGAGTCGGCTACACCTTC
16 TRBJ1-1 TRBV7-2 . . CASRRQFRQVSAEAFF TGTGCCAGCAGGCGACAATTCAGACAGGTTTCCGCTGAAGCTTTCTTT
16 TRBJ2-6 TRBV6-2/TRBV6-3 few . CAINRAIGSGANVLTF TGTGCCATCAACCGGGCCATAGGTTCTGGGGCCAACGTCCTGACTTTC
13 TRBJ1-2 TRBV5-1 . TRBD1 CASTGTGVYGYTF TGCGCCAGCACCGGGACAGGGGTCTATGGCTACACCTTC
15 TRBJ1-6 TRBV27 few . CASSLWGRGNSPLHF TGTGCCAGCAGTTTATGGGGTCGGGGGAATTCACCCCTCCACTTT
14 TRBJ1-1 TRBV7-2 . . CACSVGQTNTEAFF TGTGCCTGCAGCGTTGGACAGACGAACACTGAAGCTTTCTTT